The clone carrying this TCR beta chain was counted a few times. The antigen is unknown. Extractions gave at least 6 micrograms of total RNA per sample. Then a second PCR, running about 6 to 12 cycles, was carried out with a sample-barcoded 5' primer and a J-beta primer mix. TCRdb re-derived calls from the 5' RACE reads in MiXCR, one entry per CDR3 protein. The table has 550,000 to 600,000 distinct CDR3 sequences, approximately 25% seen once. This sample is part of a study of blood T cells in healthy people across ages. Study findings and constraints: CMV infection status of these donors was not known. Age brought a roughly linear fall in TCR beta diversity measured per million T cells. Higher diversity and more naive CD4+ cells were features of long-lived donors, compared to aged donors.

The CDR3 is 13 residues long. Looked up from germline, CDR1 is DFQATT and CDR2 is SNEGSKA (reference sequence). The junction had 3 bases not matched to a gene; V was cut back by 1 base and J by 4 bases. This rearrangement joins TRBV20-1 to TRBJ1-2; the match to TRBD1 covers 7 bases. The sample consisted of blood. The sequence was obtained from a woman aged 65 to 85 in good health. CDR3 DNA: TGCAGTGCTAGAGCCAGGGGGGCCTATGGCTACACCTTC. It specifies CSARARGAYGYTF.